Listed here are 25 T cell receptor beta chains from one sample, sequenced in a study of molecular identifiers for immune sequencing clone quantification. TCRdb independently ran MiXCR on the PCR reads; one entry per CDR3 protein. The data show over 600,000 distinct CDR3 sequences, approximately 20% seen once. Specimen: naive CD8+ T cells from blood, with Jurkat cell RNA spiked in. Subset meaning: FACS-sorted CD8+CD4-CCR7+CD45RA+ naive T cells. The origin of the receptors is a human donor in good health. Some libraries in this study had Jurkat cell RNA spiked in.

J is TRBJ2-3 and V is TRBV24-1; TRBD2 agrees at 12 bases. The germline V gene encodes CDR1 KGHDR and CDR2 SFDVKD. There are 16 residues in the CDR3. The junction had 7 bases not matched to a gene; V was cut back by 4 bases and J by 6 bases. The CDR3 DNA follows: TGTGCCACCAGTGACAGACTAGCGGGAGAAGGGGATACGCAGTATTTT. Translation: CATSDRLAGEGDTQYF.

This clonotype was seen many times. V is TRBV29-1 and J is TRBJ2-2; D is perhaps TRBD1 (6 bases). CDR1 and CDR2 from the germline V gene are SQVTM and ANQGSEA. The CDR3 spans 15 residues. V shed 1 base and J shed 7 bases, with 16 bases lying between them. The CDR3 region is CSVEGGPVVGGELFF. The DNA for the CDR3 is TGCAGCGTTGAAGGGGGGCCTGTCGTCGGCGGGGAGCTGTTTTTT.

The chain carries TRBV9 and TRBJ1-1; D uncertain. Germline assignment: CDR1 SGDLS and CDR2 YYNGEE. V lost 0 bases to trimming and J lost 5 bases, with 11 bases between them. The CDR3 runs to 14 residues. This chain's CDR3 is CASSVVGGYTEAFF. CDR3 nucleotide sequence: TGTGCCAGCAGCGTAGTTGGAGGGTATACTGAAGCTTTCTTT.

This clonotype came up many times. J is TRBJ2-2 and V is TRBV24-1; D possibly corresponds to TRBD1 (5 bases). The V gene's germline CDR1 is KGHDR and CDR2 SFDVKD. Trimming took off 2 bases at V and 0 bases at J, with 12 bases between the two ends. This CDR3 is 17 amino acids long. The CDR3 nucleotides are TGTGCCACCAGTGATTCCCAGGGTTTCCCGAACACCGGGGAGCTGTTTTTT. Protein product: CATSDSQGFPNTGELFF.

This clonotype has ten or more counts. V usage is TRBV20-1 and J usage is TRBJ1-3; D is unresolved. The V and J ends lost 0 bases and 4 bases respectively, with 4 bases between them. The CDR3 spans 12 residues. In germline, CDR1 is DFQATT, CDR2 SNEGSKA (reference sequence). The CDR3 is CSARDSGNTIYF. The CDR3, as DNA: TGCAGTGCTAGAGACAGCGGAAACACCATATATTTT.

The genes are TRBV13 and TRBJ1-2, with D perhaps TRBD1 (6 bases). CDR3 length equals 13 residues. Trimming shortened V by 6 bases and J by 2 bases, and 10 bases separated the two germline ends. Per the germline V gene, CDR1 is PRHDT and CDR2 is FYEKMQ (reference sequence). CDR3 in DNA: TGTGCCAGCAGTGCCACAGGGAACTATGGCTACACCTTC. It encodes CASSATGNYGYTF.

The gene calls are TRBV28 and TRBJ1-1; TRBD1 matches 7 bases. This CDR3 is built from 17 residues. J was trimmed by 0 bases and V by 2 bases; bases with no gene match: 9. In germline, CDR1 is MDHEN, CDR2 SYDVKM. CDR3 sequence reads: CASSLGIGGQMNTEAFF. DNA for the CDR3: TGTGCCAGCAGTTTAGGTATCGGGGGACAGATGAACACTGAAGCTTTCTTT.

This clonotype was found many times. CDR3 nucleotides: TGCAGTGCTAGAGAGAGCGGGGGGATTGATACGCAGTATTTT. Encoded protein: CSARESGGIDTQYF. V gene TRBV20-1 combines with J gene TRBJ2-3; 9 bases fit TRBD2. CDR3 length: 14 residues. Germline CDR1 reads DFQATT; CDR2 reads SNEGSKA (reference sequence). The J segment lost 6 bases and the V segment lost 0 bases, leaving 4 bases of the junction unmatched.

There are a few counts of this clonotype. The chain couples TRBV5-6 to TRBJ2-3, with D possibly TRBD2 on 6 matching bases. This CDR3 spans 15 amino acids. Between the trimmed V and J ends, which lost 4 bases and 0 bases, there was a span of 12 bases. CDR1 and CDR2 from the germline V gene are SGHDT and YYEEEE. In DNA form, the CDR3 reads TGTGCCAGCAGCGTGGGGACTGAGAGCACAGATACGCAGTATTTT. It encodes CASSVGTESTDTQYF.

With regard to this clonotype: A single base separates this from a much larger clone, so it may be a read error. The rearrangement joins TRBV11-2 to TRBJ2-7; 15 nucleotides match TRBD2. The CDR3 consists of 15 residues. J was trimmed by 5 bases and V by 4 bases; bases with no gene match: 3. Looked up from germline, CDR1 is SGHAT and CDR2 is FQNNGV. Written as DNA, the CDR3 is TGTGCCAGCAGCTGGGGACTAGCGGGAGGTAACGAGCAGTACTTC. Protein product: CASSWGLAGGNEQYF. Full variable domain (missing parts from reference TRBV11-2 and TRBJ2-7): EAGVAQSPRYKIIEKRQSVAFWCNPISGHATLYWYQQILGQGPKLLIQFQNNGVVDDSQLPKDRFSAERLKGVDSTLKIQPAKLEDSAVYLCASSWGLAGGNEQYFGPGTRLTVT.

The sample holds many counts of this clonotype. The rearrangement links TRBV20-1 to TRBJ2-5, with D possibly matching TRBD2 (6 bases). Germline assignment: CDR1 DFQATT and CDR2 SNEGSKA (reference sequence). The V end lost 0 bases, the J end lost 5 bases, and 7 bases lay between the germline ends. CDR3 length: 12 residues. CDR3 in amino acids: CSAREGRETQYF. In DNA form, the CDR3 reads TGCAGTGCTAGAGAGGGGAGGGAGACCCAGTACTTC.

This clonotype was seen more than once but under ten times. The chain links TRBV20-1 to TRBJ1-2, with D perhaps matching TRBD1 (6 bases). Trimming pared 1 base from V and 4 bases from J, leaving 10 bases between. The germline CDR1 and CDR2 sequences are DFQATT and SNEGSKA (reference sequence). The CDR3 is made up of 13 amino acids. The CDR3 loop is CSARGGRVYGYTF. The CDR3 DNA reads TGCAGTGCTAGAGGGGGGCGGGTCTATGGCTACACCTTC.

This clonotype was counted a few times. The chain recombines TRBV7-9 with TRBJ2-1; the D gene is possibly TRBD2 (6 bases). Trimming cost V 6 bases and J 9 bases, with 12 bases left between them. Germline CDR1 SEHNR, CDR2 FQNEAQ (reference sequence). CDR3 length: 12 residues. CDR3 nucleotide sequence: TGTGCCAGCAGTCCTGCGGGGATTGAGCAGTTCTTC. This encodes CASSPAGIEQFF.

This clonotype was picked up many times. The rearrangement uses TRBV10-3 and TRBJ2-3; maybe TRBD2 (7 bases). V was clipped by 2 bases and J by 0 bases, with 15 bases between them. The CDR3 length is 17 residues. Germline CDR1 is ENHRY and CDR2 is SYGVKD. The CDR3 nucleotides are TGTGCCATCAGTGAGGCGGGGGCCCCACTAAGCACAGATACGCAGTATTTT. Amino acids: CAISEAGAPLSTDTQYF.

This clonotype showed up just a few times. V usage is TRBV6-1 and J usage is TRBJ2-2; 8 bases fit TRBD2. CDR1 MNHNS and CDR2 SASEGT come from the germline V gene. V gave up 1 base and J gave up 6 bases; unmatched junction bases: 4. The CDR3 runs 15 residues. The CDR3 region is CASSEVPAGAGELFF. The CDR3 nucleotides are TGTGCCAGCAGTGAAGTACCAGCGGGGGCCGGGGAGCTGTTTTTT.

As regards this clonotype: One junction end does not reproduce the germline sequence, and a read error may be involved. The genes are TRBV20-1 and TRBJ2-7; 9 bases align to TRBD2. The CDR3 sequence is 16 residues long. Per the germline V gene, CDR1 is DFQATT and CDR2 is SNEGSKA (reference sequence). The CDR3 nucleotides read TGCGGTGCTTCTCCGATGTTAGCGGGGGTATCCTACGAGCGGTACTTC. As protein: CGASPMLAGVSYERYF.

Notes on this clonotype: One junction end disagrees with the germline gene, perhaps due to a read error. The rearrangement uses TRBV4-1 and TRBJ1-5; D is ambiguous. Germline V gene sequence: CDR1 MGHRA, CDR2 YSYEKL. This CDR3 is 15 amino acids long. CDR3 DNA: TGCGCCAGCAGCCGATCGGAGAATAGCAATCAGCCCCAGCGTTTT. Translating gives CASSRSENSNQPQRF.

The table lists this clonotype with many counts. The rearrangement uses TRBV7-9 and TRBJ2-7; 14 bases fit TRBD2. The germline V gene has CDR1 SEHNR and CDR2 FQNEAQ (reference sequence). The trim removed 4 bases at V and 2 bases at J, leaving 7 bases unmatched. This CDR3 has 17 residues. Here the CDR3 DNA reads TGTGCCAGCAGCTATCCCGGGACTAGCGGGAGCACCTACGAGCAGTACTTC. Its protein product is CASSYPGTSGSTYEQYF.

Only a few counts were recorded for this clonotype. The chain has TRBV2 and TRBJ1-3, with D possibly matching TRBD1 (6 bases). The CDR3 is made up of 14 amino acids. The germline CDR1 and CDR2 sequences are SNHLY and FYNNEI. The ends were cut back, 10 bases at V and 4 bases at J, with 17 bases in the middle. In DNA form, the CDR3 reads TGTGCCAAAGAAACAGGGCCCTCAGGAAACACCATATATTTT. Translated, it gives CAKETGPSGNTIYF.

This clonotype has at least ten counts. This chain connects TRBV19 to TRBJ2-7; D not certain. V lost 7 bases, J lost 4 bases, and 14 bases lay in between. The CDR3 is 13 amino acids. Germline assignment: CDR1 LNHDA and CDR2 SQIVND (reference sequence). CDR3 in DNA: TGTGCCAGTACCACCACCTCCGGGTACGAGCAGTACTTC. It translates to CASTTTSGYEQYF.

The chain carries TRBV7-9 and TRBJ1-3; D remains ambiguous. Germline CDR1 is SEHNR and CDR2 is FQNEAQ (reference sequence). CDR3 length: 16 amino acids. The V end was cut by 2 bases, the J end by 0 bases, with 11 bases between. The CDR3 nucleotides are TGTGCCAGCAGCTTAACGGCCGCGAGCTCTGGAAACACCATATATTTT. Translating gives CASSLTAASSGNTIYF.

With respect to this clonotype: A much larger clone differs from this one at a single base, so this may be a read error. The chain joins TRBV3-1 to TRBJ1-1; D is uncertain. This CDR3 spans 14 amino acids. The germline V gene has CDR1 LGHDT and CDR2 YNNKEL (reference sequence). The CDR3 nucleotides are TGTGCCAGCAGCCAAGTTGAGGGAATCACTGGAGCTTTCTTT. Its translation is CASSQVEGITGAFF.

As concerns this clonotype: This sequence may be a read error, since a much larger clone differs from it by one base. The DNA of the CDR3 is TGTGCCTGTAGTATCGGCGGAGGGGAGCAGTACTTC. Its translation: CACSIGGGEQYF. J is TRBJ2-7 and V is TRBV19; D might be TRBD2 (6 bases). The V gene's germline CDR1 is LNHDA and CDR2 SQIVND (reference sequence). This CDR3 has 12 amino acids. Variable domain in full (rest from reference TRBV19 and TRBJ2-7): DGGITQSPKYLFRKEGQNVTLSCEQNLNHDAMYWYRQDPGQGLRLIYYSQIVNDFQKGDIAEGYSVSREKKESFPLTVTSAQKNPTAFYLCACSIGGGEQYFGPGTRLTVT.

In this sample, this clonotype turned up many times. The CDR3 DNA reads TGTGCCAGCGAGGACAGAGATTTAAACACTGAAGCTTTCTTT. It is translated as CASEDRDLNTEAFF. This rearrangement joins TRBV2 to TRBJ1-1; tentatively, D is TRBD1 (6 bases). Trimming pared 8 bases from V and 2 bases from J, leaving 15 bases between. This CDR3 is 14 amino acids long. The germline V gene encodes CDR1 SNHLY and CDR2 FYNNEI. Supplemented by reference TRBV2 and TRBJ1-1, the full variable domain reads EPEVTQTPSHQVTQMGQEVILRCVPISNHLYFYWYRQILGQKVEFLVSFYNNEISEKSEIFDDQFSVERPDGSNFTLKIRSTKLEDSAMYFCASEDRDLNTEAFFGQGTRLTVV.

This clonotype was found a few times. The germline gene is not matched at one end of the junction; a read error may be the cause. V is TRBV5-4 and J is TRBJ1-1; D perhaps matches TRBD1 (5 bases). Germline values: CDR1 SGHNT, CDR2 YYREEE (reference sequence). This CDR3 comprises 14 residues. The CDR3 region has the DNA TGTACCAGCAGCTTGTGGGGCCCCAACACTGAAGCTTTCTTT. Amino acid sequence: CTSSLWGPNTEAFF.